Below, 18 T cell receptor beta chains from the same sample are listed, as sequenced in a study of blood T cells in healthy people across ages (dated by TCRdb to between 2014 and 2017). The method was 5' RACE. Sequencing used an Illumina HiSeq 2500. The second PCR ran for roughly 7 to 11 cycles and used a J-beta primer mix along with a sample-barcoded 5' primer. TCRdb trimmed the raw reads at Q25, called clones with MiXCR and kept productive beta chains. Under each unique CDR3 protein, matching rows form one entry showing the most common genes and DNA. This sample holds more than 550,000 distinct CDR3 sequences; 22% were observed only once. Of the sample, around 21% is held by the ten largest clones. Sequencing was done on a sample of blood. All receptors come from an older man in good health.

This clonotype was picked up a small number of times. The CDR3 region has the DNA TGTGCCAGCAGTGATTGGACAGGTGGGACTGAAGCTTTCTTT. It codes for CASSDWTGGTEAFF. This sequence joins TRBV2 and TRBJ1-1, with TRBD1 matching over 7 bases. The germline CDR1 and CDR2 sequences are SNHLY and FYNNEI. Trimming cost V 3 bases and J 5 bases; bases outside gene matches: 6. This CDR3 spans 14 amino acids.

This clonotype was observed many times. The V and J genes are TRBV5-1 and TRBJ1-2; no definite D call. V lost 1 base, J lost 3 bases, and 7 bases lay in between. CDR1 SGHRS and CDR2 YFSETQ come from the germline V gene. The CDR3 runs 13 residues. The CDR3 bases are TGCGCCAGCAGCTTGAATGGGGACTATGGCTACACCTTC. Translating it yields CASSLNGDYGYTF.

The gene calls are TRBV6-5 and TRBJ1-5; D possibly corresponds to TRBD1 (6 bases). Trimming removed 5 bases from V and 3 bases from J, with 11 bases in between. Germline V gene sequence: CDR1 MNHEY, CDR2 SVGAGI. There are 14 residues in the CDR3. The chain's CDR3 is CASSKDRTNQPQHF. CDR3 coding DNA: TGTGCCAGCAGTAAAGACAGGACCAATCAGCCCCAGCATTTT.

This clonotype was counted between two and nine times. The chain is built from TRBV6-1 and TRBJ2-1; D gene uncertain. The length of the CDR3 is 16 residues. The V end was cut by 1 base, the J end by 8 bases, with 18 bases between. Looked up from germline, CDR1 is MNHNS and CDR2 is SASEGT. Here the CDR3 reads CASSEVGSAREHEQFF. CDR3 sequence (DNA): TGTGCCAGCAGTGAAGTAGGCTCAGCCCGCGAGCATGAGCAGTTCTTC.

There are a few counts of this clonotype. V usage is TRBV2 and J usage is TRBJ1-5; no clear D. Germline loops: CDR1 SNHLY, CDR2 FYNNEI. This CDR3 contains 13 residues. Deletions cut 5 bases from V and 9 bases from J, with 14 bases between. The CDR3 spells CASSLSYEGPQHF. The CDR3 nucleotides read TGTGCCAGCAGTTTGTCATACGAGGGGCCCCAGCATTTT.

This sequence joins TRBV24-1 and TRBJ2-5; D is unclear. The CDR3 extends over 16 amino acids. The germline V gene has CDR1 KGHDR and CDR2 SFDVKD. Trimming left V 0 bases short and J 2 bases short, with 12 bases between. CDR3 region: CATSDLQLGSQETQYF. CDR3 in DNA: TGTGCCACCAGTGATTTGCAGCTAGGGTCACAAGAGACCCAGTACTTC.

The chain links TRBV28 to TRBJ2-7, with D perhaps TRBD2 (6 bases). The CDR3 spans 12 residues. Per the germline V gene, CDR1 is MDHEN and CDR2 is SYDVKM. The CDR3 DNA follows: TGTGCCAGCAGGGAACTAGCCCCCGAGCAGCACGTC. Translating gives CASRELAPEQHV.

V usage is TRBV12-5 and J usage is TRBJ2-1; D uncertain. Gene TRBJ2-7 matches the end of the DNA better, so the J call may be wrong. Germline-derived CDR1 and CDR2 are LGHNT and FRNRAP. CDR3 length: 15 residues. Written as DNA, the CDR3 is TGTGCTAGTGGTTTGGTACTGGCGGTTTCCTACGAGCAGTACTTC. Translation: CASGLVLAVSYEQYF.

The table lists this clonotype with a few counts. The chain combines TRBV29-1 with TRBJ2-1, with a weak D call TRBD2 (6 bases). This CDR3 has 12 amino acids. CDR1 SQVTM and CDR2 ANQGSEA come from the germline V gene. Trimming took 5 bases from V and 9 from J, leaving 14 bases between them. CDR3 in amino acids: CSVIRENSEQFF. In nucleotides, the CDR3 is TGCAGCGTTATACGGGAGAACAGTGAGCAGTTCTTC.

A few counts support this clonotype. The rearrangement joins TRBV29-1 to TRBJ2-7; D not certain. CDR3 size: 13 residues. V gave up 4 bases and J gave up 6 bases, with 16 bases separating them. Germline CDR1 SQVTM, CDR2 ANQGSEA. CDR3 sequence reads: CSVVRALGFEQYF. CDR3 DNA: TGCAGCGTTGTTCGGGCTCTGGGGTTCGAGCAGTACTTC.

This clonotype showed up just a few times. The CDR3 DNA is TGTGCTAGTGGTTTGGTACTCGGACAGTCTGGGGCCAACGTCCTGACTTTC. It codes for CASGLVLGQSGANVLTF. The J gene is TRBJ2-6, the V gene TRBV12-5; possibly TRBD1 for D (6 bases). Looked up from germline, CDR1 is LGHNT and CDR2 is FRNRAP. The CDR3 has 17 amino acids. V shed 0 bases and J shed 1 base, with 10 bases lying between them.

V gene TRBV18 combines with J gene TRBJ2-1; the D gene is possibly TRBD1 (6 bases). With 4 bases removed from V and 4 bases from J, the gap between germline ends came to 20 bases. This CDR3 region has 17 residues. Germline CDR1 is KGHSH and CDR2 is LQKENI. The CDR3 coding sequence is TGTGCCAGCTCACGCCTGATCGAGGGGGTAGTTTACAATGAGCAGTTCTTC. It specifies CASSRLIEGVVYNEQFF.

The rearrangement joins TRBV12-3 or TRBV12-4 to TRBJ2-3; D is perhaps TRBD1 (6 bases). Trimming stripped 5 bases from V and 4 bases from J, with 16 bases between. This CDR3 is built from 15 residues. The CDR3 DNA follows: TGTGCCAGCAGTCTCCACGCTCAGGGGCCAGATACGCAGTATTTT. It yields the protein CASSLHAQGPDTQYF.

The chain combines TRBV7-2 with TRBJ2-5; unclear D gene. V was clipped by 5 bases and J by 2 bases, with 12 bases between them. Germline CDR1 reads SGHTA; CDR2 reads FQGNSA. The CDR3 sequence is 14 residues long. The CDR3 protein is CASSEFAAQETQYF. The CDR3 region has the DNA TGTGCCAGCAGCGAATTCGCTGCACAAGAGACCCAGTACTTC.

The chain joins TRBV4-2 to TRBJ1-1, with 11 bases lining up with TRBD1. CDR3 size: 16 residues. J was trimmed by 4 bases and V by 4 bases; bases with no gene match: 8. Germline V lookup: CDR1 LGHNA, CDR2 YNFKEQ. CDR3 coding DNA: TGTGCCAGCAGCCGAGCCACCGGGACAGGGGGCACTGAAGCTTTCTTT. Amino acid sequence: CASSRATGTGGTEAFF.

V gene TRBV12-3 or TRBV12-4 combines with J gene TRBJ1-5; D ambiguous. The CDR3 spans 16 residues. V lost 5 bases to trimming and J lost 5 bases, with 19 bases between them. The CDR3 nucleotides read TGTGCCAGCAGTCCGTCCCAGAAATCAAGGGATCAGCCCCAGCATTTT. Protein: CASSPSQKSRDQPQHF.

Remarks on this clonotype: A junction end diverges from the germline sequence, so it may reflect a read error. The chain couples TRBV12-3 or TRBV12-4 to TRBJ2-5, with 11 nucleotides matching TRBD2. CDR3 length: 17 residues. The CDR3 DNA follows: TGTGCCAGCAGTCTAGCGGGGGGCTGGAGGCACCAAGAGACCCAGTACTTC. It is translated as CASSLAGGWRHQETQYF.

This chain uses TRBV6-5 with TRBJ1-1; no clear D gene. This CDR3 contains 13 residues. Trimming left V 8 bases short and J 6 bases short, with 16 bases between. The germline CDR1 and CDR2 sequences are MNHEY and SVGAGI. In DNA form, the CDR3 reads TGTGCCAGCCGGAGAGCGGTAGGCGCTGAAGCTTTCTTT. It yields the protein CASRRAVGAEAFF.